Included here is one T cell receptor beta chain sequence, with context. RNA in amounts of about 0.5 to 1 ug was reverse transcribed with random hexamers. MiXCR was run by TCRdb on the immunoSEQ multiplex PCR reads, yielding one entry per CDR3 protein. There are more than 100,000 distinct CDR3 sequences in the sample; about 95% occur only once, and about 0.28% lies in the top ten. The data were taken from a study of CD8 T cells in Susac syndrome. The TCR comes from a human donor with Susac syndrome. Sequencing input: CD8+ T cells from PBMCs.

The CDR3 DNA reads TGCGCCAGCAGCCTCAGACTAGCGGGGGACTACGAGCAGTACTTC. Its protein is CASSLRLAGDYEQYF. The V and J genes are TRBV4-3 and TRBJ2-7; 12 bases align to TRBD2. Trimming cost V 4 bases and J 3 bases; bases outside gene matches: 4. Germline-derived CDR1 and CDR2 are LGHNA and YSLEER. The CDR3 contains 15 residues.